The 25 T cell receptor beta chains below all came from one sample that was sequenced in a study of cytomegalovirus exposure and HLA in healthy donors. This PCR relied on a set of 60 Vbeta primers and 13 Jbeta primers. Libraries were prepared by immunoSEQ multiplex PCR; TCRdb keeps only in-frame clonotypes and omits some of them. In the table there are over 200,000 clones, 85% to 90% of which are singletons. Sequencing was done on a sample of PBMCs. These receptors came from a human donor in good health.

The rearrangement joins TRBV7-6 to TRBJ1-3; D is ambiguous. This CDR3 spans 17 amino acids. Trimming removed 5 bases from V and 0 bases from J, with 17 bases in between. Germline V gene sequence: CDR1 SGHVS, CDR2 FNYEAQ. The CDR3 loop reads CASSPFEIYSSGNTIYF. The CDR3 region has the DNA TGTGCCAGCAGCCCCTTCGAAATTTACAGCTCTGGAAACACCATATATTTT.

The chain is built from TRBV7-9 and TRBJ2-1, with D uncertain. The CDR3 is 16 amino acids. V was shortened by 2 bases and J by 0 bases, with 11 bases between the two germline ends. Germline CDR1 SEHNR, CDR2 FQNEAQ (reference sequence). The CDR3 nucleotides are TGTGCCAGCAGCTTAAACCTGGCTCGCTCCTACAATGAGCAGTTCTTC. Translated: CASSLNLARSYNEQFF.

The chain links TRBV18 to TRBJ1-2; TRBD1 is a possible D gene (6 bases). Looked up from germline, CDR1 is KGHSH and CDR2 is LQKENI. The V gene lost 6 bases and the J gene lost 1 base, with 18 bases spanning the gap. This CDR3 region has 16 residues. CDR3 sequence: CASSDGTTGFNYGYTF. The CDR3 nucleotides are TGTGCCAGCTCCGACGGGACAACCGGATTTAACTATGGCTACACCTTC.

This clone was seen a handful of times. The chain combines TRBV5-1 with TRBJ1-1, with D uncertain. The CDR3 is made up of 13 amino acids. The germline V and J ends were trimmed by 4 bases and 4 bases, with 11 bases remaining between them. Germline V gene sequence: CDR1 SGHRS, CDR2 YFSETQ. In DNA, the CDR3 is TGCGCCAGCAGCGGCCTAAGCGTCACTGAAGCTTTCTTT. Translated: CASSGLSVTEAFF.

The J gene is TRBJ2-7, the V gene TRBV2; a possible D gene is TRBD1 (6 bases). Germline values: CDR1 SNHLY, CDR2 FYNNEI. CDR3 length: 16 amino acids. V lost 1 base to trimming and J lost 0 bases, with 13 bases between them. CDR3 DNA sequence: TGTGCCAGCAGTGAAGAGCCCGGGACATTCTCCTACGAGCAGTACTTC. Translated, it gives CASSEEPGTFSYEQYF.

The chain employs TRBV28 and TRBJ2-4; D may be TRBD1 (6 bases). The length of the CDR3 is 16 residues. V gave up 2 bases and J gave up 0 bases, with 11 bases separating them. Germline V gene data show CDR1 as MDHEN and CDR2 as SYDVKM. For the CDR3, the DNA is TGTGCCAGCAGTTTACCAGGGGCCATAGCCAAAAACATTCAGTACTTC. Its translation: CASSLPGAIAKNIQYF.

The V call is TRBV9, the J call TRBJ1-1; TRBD1 agrees at 8 bases. Germline lookup yields CDR1 SGDLS and CDR2 YYNGEE. This CDR3 spans 14 amino acids. J was trimmed by 7 bases and V by 4 bases; bases with no gene match: 9. The CDR3 here is CASSLTGQGNEAFF. The CDR3 region has the DNA TGTGCCAGCAGCTTGACAGGACAGGGAAATGAAGCTTTCTTT.

This chain links TRBV6-5 with TRBJ2-1; 9 bases map to TRBD1. Trimming cost V 4 bases and J 8 bases; bases outside gene matches: 9. Per the germline V gene, CDR1 is MNHEY and CDR2 is SVGAGI. This CDR3 spans 15 amino acids. CDR3 coding DNA: TGTGCCAGCAGTTTCCGGGACAGGGCTGTCCATGAGCAGTTCTTC. Its translation: CASSFRDRAVHEQFF.

The gene calls are TRBV7-9 and TRBJ1-1; no clear D gene. Deletions cut 1 base from V and 3 bases from J, with 12 bases between. Germline loops: CDR1 SEHNR, CDR2 FQNEAQ (reference sequence). This CDR3 contains 15 residues. The CDR3 sequence: CASSLGVTLDTEAFF. CDR3 DNA sequence: TGTGCCAGCAGCTTAGGGGTGACTCTGGACACTGAAGCTTTCTTT.

The chain is built from TRBV5-1 and TRBJ1-1, with D possibly TRBD1 on 6 matching bases. Germline CDR1 SGHRS, CDR2 YFSETQ. This CDR3 is 14 amino acids long. V was trimmed by 4 bases and J by 0 bases, leaving 10 bases between them. This CDR3 is CASSTGTLNTEAFF. As DNA, the CDR3 is TGCGCCAGCAGCACCGGGACACTGAACACTGAAGCTTTCTTT. The entire variable domain, with the rest obtained from reference TRBV5-1 and TRBJ1-1, is as follows: KAGVTQTPRYLIKTRGQQVTLSCSPISGHRSVSWYQQTPGQGLQFLFEYFSETQRNKGNFPGRFSGRQFSNSRSEMNVSTLELGDSALYLCASSTGTLNTEAFFGQGTRLTVV.

Comments on this clone: The junction shows a germline mismatch at one end, possibly a read error. The chain joins TRBV7-9 to TRBJ1-1, with TRBD1 as a possible D gene (6 bases). The CDR3 has 15 residues. Germline CDR1 and CDR2: SEHNR and FQNEAQ (reference sequence). The CDR3 loop reads CSSSLAAQGRIEAFF. The CDR3, as DNA: TGTTCCAGCAGCTTAGCGGCACAGGGAAGGATTGAAGCTTTCTTT. Drawing the rest from reference TRBV7-9 and TRBJ1-1, the complete variable domain is DTGVSQNPRHKITKRGQNVTFRCDPISEHNRLYWYRQTLGQGPEFLTYFQNEAQLEKSRLLSDRFSAERPKGSFSTLEIQRTEQGDSAMYLCSSSLAAQGRIEAFFGQGTRLTVV.

The chain joins TRBV9 to TRBJ1-5; D is possibly TRBD1 (5 bases). Germline V gene data show CDR1 as SGDLS and CDR2 as YYNGEE. This CDR3 is built from 15 residues. Deletions cut 5 bases from V and 4 bases from J, with 16 bases between. CDR3 DNA sequence: TGTGCCAGCAGTAGAGGGACTGAGGGGAATCAGCCCCAGCATTTT. It is translated as CASSRGTEGNQPQHF.

There are a few counts of this clone. V usage is TRBV4-2 and J usage is TRBJ2-3, with 8 bases that match TRBD1. This CDR3 has 16 amino acids. J was trimmed by 1 base and V by 1 base; bases with no gene match: 4. Looked up from germline, CDR1 is LGHNA and CDR2 is YNFKEQ. Here the CDR3 DNA reads TGTGCCAGCAGCCAAGGAGGACAGGGCGGCACAGATACGCAGTATTTT. Its translation is CASSQGGQGGTDTQYF.

V usage is TRBV5-1 and J usage is TRBJ2-3, with 7 bases fitting TRBD2. The V and J ends lost 4 bases and 3 bases, in that order; junction bases with no gene match: 8. CDR1 is SGHRS and CDR2 is YFSETQ in the germline V gene. CDR3 length: 15 amino acids. CDR3 in amino acids: CASSQRAGNTDTQYF. Written as DNA, the CDR3 is TGCGCCAGCAGCCAGCGAGCGGGGAATACAGATACGCAGTATTTT.

This chain uses TRBV2 with TRBJ1-2, with D perhaps matching TRBD1 (5 bases). Germline lookup yields CDR1 SNHLY and CDR2 FYNNEI. The CDR3 extends over 12 amino acids. V lost 6 bases and J lost 4, with 9 bases in between. In DNA form, the CDR3 reads TGTGCCAGCAGGAAGGACATCTATGGCTACACCTTC. It encodes CASRKDIYGYTF.

V is TRBV6-5 and J is TRBJ1-5; TRBD1 matches 8 bases. The junction had 3 bases not matched to a gene; V was cut back by 2 bases and J by 6 bases. Germline loops: CDR1 MNHEY, CDR2 SVGAGI. This CDR3 region has 14 residues. DNA of the CDR3: TGTGCCAGCAGTTACACAGGGGGGGGTCAGCCCCAGCATTTT. This codes for CASSYTGGGQPQHF.

V is TRBV6-1 and J is TRBJ1-5, with D maybe TRBD1 (6 bases). Between the trimmed V and J ends, which lost 2 bases and 5 bases, there was a span of 10 bases. Germline V lookup: CDR1 MNHNS, CDR2 SASEGT. The CDR3 runs to 14 residues. This chain's CDR3 is CASSEQGWDQPQHF. Here the CDR3 DNA reads TGTGCCAGCAGTGAACAGGGGTGGGATCAGCCCCAGCATTTT.

As concerns this clone: One end of the junction fails to match germline, which may point to a read error. This chain links TRBV7-9 with TRBJ2-3; 10 bases are a match to TRBD1. There are 17 residues in the CDR3. CDR1 and CDR2 (germline): SEHNR, FQNEAQ (reference sequence). The CDR3 here is CSSSSDRGLYSTDTQYF. CDR3 in DNA: TGTTCCAGCAGCTCAGACAGGGGGCTCTATAGCACAGATACGCAGTATTTT.

To note about this clone: One end of the junction is discordant with germline, which a read error may explain. CDR3: CASGLESAGAGELFF. The CDR3 DNA follows: TGTGCCAGCGGCTTAGAATCCGCAGGGGCCGGGGAGCTGTTTTTT. The chain links TRBV7-2 to TRBJ2-2, with D possibly matching TRBD1 (6 bases). There are 15 residues in the CDR3. Per the germline V gene, CDR1 is SGHTA and CDR2 is FQGNSA.

The chain links TRBV7-9 to TRBJ1-4; tentatively, D is TRBD1 (5 bases). V gave up 5 bases and J gave up 1 base, with 11 bases separating them. The germline V gene encodes CDR1 SEHNR and CDR2 FQNEAQ (reference sequence). This CDR3 region has 15 residues. CDR3 region: CASSRTGETNEKLFF. The CDR3 nucleotides are TGTGCCAGCAGCAGAACAGGAGAAACTAATGAAAAACTGTTTTTT.

The V gene is TRBV25-1, the J gene TRBJ2-5; D gene ambiguous. The J call is in doubt because the DNA end fits TRBJ2-7 better. The CDR3 has 14 residues. CDR1 is MGHDK and CDR2 is SYGVNS in the germline V gene. The CDR3 DNA follows: TGTGCCAGCAGCCCTCCTATAGTCGCCTACGAGCAGTACTTC. Its translation: CASSPPIVAYEQYF.

The rearrangement joins TRBV7-9 to TRBJ2-2; D is unclear. The ends were cut back, 5 bases at V and 3 bases at J, with 13 bases in the middle. The germline V gene has CDR1 SEHNR and CDR2 FQNEAQ (reference sequence). This CDR3 is 15 amino acids long. CDR3 protein: CASSHPDGDTGELFF. CDR3 DNA sequence: TGTGCCAGCAGCCACCCCGACGGAGACACCGGGGAGCTGTTTTTT.

CDR3 DNA sequence: TGTGCCAGCCTTAGGACTAGCGGGAGTAGCGAGCAGTACTTC. This translates into CASLRTSGSSEQYF. V and J are TRBV6-6 and TRBJ2-7; TRBD2 aligns across 13 bases. There are 14 residues in the CDR3. Germline V gene sequence: CDR1 MNHNY, CDR2 SVGAGI (reference sequence). After removal of 8 bases from V and 6 bases from J, the junction contained 7 bases not matched to a gene.

In its sample, this clone was seen a few times. The chain is built from TRBV19 and TRBJ1-3; D not resolved. The CDR3 has 17 amino acids. The V and J ends lost 1 base and 4 bases respectively, with 17 bases between them. Per germline, CDR1 LNHDA and CDR2 SQIVND (reference sequence). For the CDR3, the DNA is TGTGCCAGTAGTATAGCCCTTCGGAGGGAACTGGGAAACACCATATATTTT. The encoded protein is CASSIALRRELGNTIYF.

The V call is TRBV19, the J call TRBJ2-7; weak D call: TRBD2 (5 bases). V lost 1 base to trimming and J lost 2 bases, with 18 bases between them. Per the germline V gene, CDR1 is LNHDA and CDR2 is SQIVND (reference sequence). CDR3 length: 17 amino acids. This CDR3 reads CASSIAGRTEVPYEQYF. CDR3 bases: TGTGCCAGTAGTATAGCTGGCCGGACGGAGGTGCCCTACGAGCAGTACTTC.